Below are 13 T cell receptor beta chains sequenced from a single sample in a study of shared clonotypes between healthy human individuals. Sequencing was performed with immunoSEQ multiplex PCR; in TCRdb, only in-frame clones are kept and a portion is missing. This sample has around 700,000 clones; approximately 73% occur once, and the top ten carry around 2%. The sequenced material came from memory CD4+ T cells sorted from blood. Subset here: CD45RA-negative fraction. These receptors came from a woman in her twenties or thirties in good health.

This clone came up many times. The rearrangement uses TRBV19 and TRBJ2-3; D tentatively reads TRBD1 or TRBD2 (5 bases each). Germline V gives CDR1 LNHDA, CDR2 SQIVND (reference sequence). The CDR3 spans 15 residues. The V and J ends lost 3 bases and 2 bases respectively, with 12 bases between them. The CDR3 sequence: CASSIGDPATDTQYF. The CDR3 DNA is TGTGCCAGTAGTATTGGGGACCCTGCCACAGATACGCAGTATTTT.

This clone was found a few times. The V and J genes are TRBV5-1 and TRBJ2-1; 10 nucleotides line up with TRBD1. Germline trimming cut 6 bases from V and 1 base from J; bases unmatched to any gene: 4. Germline V lookup: CDR1 SGHRS, CDR2 YFSETQ. This CDR3 is built from 15 residues. The CDR3 spells CASTPGQGSYNEQFF. In DNA form, the CDR3 reads TGCGCCAGCACTCCGGGACAGGGGTCCTACAATGAGCAGTTCTTC.

The chain carries TRBV28 and TRBJ2-7; TRBD2 matches at 7 bases. The V gene's germline CDR1 is MDHEN and CDR2 SYDVKM. V gave up 4 bases and J gave up 4 bases; unmatched junction bases: 13. There are 16 residues in the CDR3. DNA for the CDR3: TGTGCCAGCAGTTCAGCGGGGAGCACCCTTAGATACGAGCAGTACTTC. Its protein product is CASSSAGSTLRYEQYF. The variable domain in full, with the rest retrieved from reference TRBV28 and TRBJ2-7, is DVKVTQSSRYLVKRTGEKVFLECVQDMDHENMFWYRQDPGLGLRLIYFSYDVKMKEKGDIPEGYSVSREKKERFSLILESASTNQTSMYLCASSSAGSTLRYEQYFGPGTRLTVT.

To note about this clone: The identical CDR3 is also encoded by other nucleotide sequences in the sample. The CDR3 region has the DNA TGTGCCAGCAGCTTATCCACCGGGGAGCTGTTTTTT. This translates into CASSLSTGELFF. The V and J genes are TRBV11-3 and TRBJ2-2; no definite D call. Germline values: CDR1 SGHNT, CDR2 YENEEA. V dropped 2 bases and J dropped 4 bases, with 2 bases sitting between them. CDR3 length equals 12 residues.

The rearrangement links TRBV27 to TRBJ2-2, with 10 bases lining up with TRBD1. The junction had 12 bases not matched to a gene; V was cut back by 4 bases and J by 4 bases. Germline V gives CDR1 MNHEY, CDR2 SMNVEV (reference sequence). The CDR3 is 18 residues long. This CDR3 is CASSSPPGTGVRTGELFF. In DNA, the CDR3 is TGTGCCAGCAGTTCCCCCCCCGGGACAGGGGTTCGCACCGGGGAGCTGTTTTTT.

For this clone: A much larger clone is a single base away; this may be a read error. Within the sample, other DNA sequences also encode this same CDR3. V is TRBV5-1 and J is TRBJ2-1, with 9 bases aligning to TRBD1. The CDR3 extends over 15 amino acids. The junction had 2 bases not matched to a gene; V was cut back by 4 bases and J by 0 bases. The germline CDR1 and CDR2 sequences are SGHRS and YFSETQ. CDR3 sequence reads: CASSQDRGSYNEQFF. DNA of the CDR3: TGCGCCAGCAGCCAGGACAGGGGCTCCTACAATGAGCAGTTCTTC.

This rearrangement joins TRBV5-1 to TRBJ2-7; TRBD2 matches 10 bases. The CDR3 runs 16 residues. Germline CDR1 is SGHRS and CDR2 is YFSETQ. After removal of 0 bases from V and 4 bases from J, the junction contained 7 bases not matched to a gene. Here the CDR3 reads CASSLGTSGGEYEQYF. The DNA of the CDR3 is TGCGCCAGCAGCTTGGGGACTAGCGGAGGTGAATACGAGCAGTACTTC.

The gene calls are TRBV7-6 and TRBJ2-7, with no clear D. CDR1 and CDR2 from the germline V gene are SGHVS and FNYEAQ. The length of the CDR3 is 12 residues. The V end was cut by 5 bases, the J end by 7 bases, with 12 bases between. The CDR3 DNA sequence: TGTGCCAGCAGCGAACCAAGTGGGGAGCAGTACTTC. Its protein is CASSEPSGEQYF.

The chain uses TRBV7-6 and TRBJ2-5; 12 nucleotides match TRBD2. This CDR3 contains 16 residues. The ends lost 1 base at V and 2 bases at J; junction bases unmatched: 2. The germline CDR1 and CDR2 sequences are SGHVS and FNYEAQ. CDR3 sequence (DNA): TGTGCCAGCAGCTTAGGGGGACTAGCGGGTCAAGAGACCCAGTACTTC. Translated: CASSLGGLAGQETQYF.

The V call is TRBV4-1, the J call TRBJ2-3; D might be TRBD2 (5 bases). The CDR3 consists of 15 residues. V lost 1 base to trimming and J lost 0 bases, with 8 bases between them. The germline V gene has CDR1 MGHRA and CDR2 YSYEKL. The CDR3 sequence: CASSQVGVSTDTQYF. The CDR3 DNA is TGCGCCAGCAGCCAAGTGGGAGTAAGCACAGATACGCAGTATTTT.

This chain uses TRBV4-1 with TRBJ1-2, with 8 bases matching TRBD1. The CDR3 loop spans 16 amino acids. In germline, CDR1 is MGHRA, CDR2 YSYEKL. The ends lost 2 bases at V and 5 bases at J; junction bases unmatched: 10. CDR3 nucleotides: TGCGCCAGCAGCCAACCGGGACAGGAAGACTTTTATGGCTACACCTTC. Residues: CASSQPGQEDFYGYTF.

CDR3 amino acids: CASSEYWEQFF. DNA for the CDR3: TGTGCCAGCAGTGAATATTGGGAGCAGTTCTTC. The rearrangement joins TRBV25-1 to TRBJ2-1; no definite D call. V lost 0 bases, J lost 10 bases, and 4 bases lay in between. This CDR3 has 11 residues. CDR1 is MGHDK and CDR2 is SYGVNS in the germline V gene.

This clone was recorded once. The chain joins TRBV5-1 to TRBJ1-2; tentatively, D is TRBD1 (5 bases). This CDR3 is built from 15 residues. Trimming shortened V by 1 base and J by 4 bases, and 14 bases separated the two germline ends. CDR1 is SGHRS and CDR2 is YFSETQ in the germline V gene. The CDR3 loop is CASSLFATGSYGYTF. For the CDR3, the DNA is TGCGCCAGCAGCTTGTTTGCCACAGGTTCCTATGGCTACACCTTC.